This entry is about one TCR beta chain. The antigen is undetermined. One junction end disagrees with the germline gene, perhaps due to a read error. Unique molecular identifiers were incorporated during preparation of the TCRbeta library. Each CDR3 protein is one row after TCRdb ran MiXCR on the PCR reads. This sample carries about 460,000 distinct CDR3 sequences, about 10% of them seen once, and the ten largest clones take about 2%. Germline loops: CDR1 SGHAT, CDR2 FQDESV (reference sequence). The CDR3 spans 15 residues. This specimen belongs to a study of T-cell reconstitution after alpha-beta-depleted transplantation in children. Overall study results and limits: Newly produced T cells mostly provided counts and TCRbeta diversity after one year, as hyperexpanded clones declined. Diversity of TCRbeta at day 60 was high in some patients, arising from surviving recipient T cells and thymic progenitors.

The chain combines TRBV11-1 with TRBJ2-2, with D perhaps matching TRBD2 (5 bases). Source: PBMCs, taken before TCRalphabeta/CD19-depleted stem cell transplant. This sequence was found in a child aged 2 to 10 with inherited bone marrow failure, due to receive a stem cell transplant. The CDR3 DNA reads as TGTGCCAGCAGCCTATTATTCGCAGGATCCGGGGAGCGGTTTTTT. Encoded protein: CASSLLFAGSGERFF.